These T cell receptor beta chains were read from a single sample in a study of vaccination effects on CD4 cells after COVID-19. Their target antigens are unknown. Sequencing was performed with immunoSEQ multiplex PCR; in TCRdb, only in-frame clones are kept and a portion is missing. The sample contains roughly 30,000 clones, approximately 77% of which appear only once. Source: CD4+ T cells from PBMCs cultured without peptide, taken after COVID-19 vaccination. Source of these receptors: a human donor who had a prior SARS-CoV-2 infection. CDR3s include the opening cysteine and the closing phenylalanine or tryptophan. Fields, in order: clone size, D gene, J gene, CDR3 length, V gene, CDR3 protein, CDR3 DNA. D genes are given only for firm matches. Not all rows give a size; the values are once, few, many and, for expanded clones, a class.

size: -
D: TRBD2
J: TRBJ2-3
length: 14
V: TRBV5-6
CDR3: CASRPSGSTDTQYF
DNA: TGTGCCAGCAGGCCTAGCGGGAGCACAGATACGCAGTATTTT

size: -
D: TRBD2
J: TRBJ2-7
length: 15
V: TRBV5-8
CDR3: CASSFGLAGSYEQYF
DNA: TGTGCCAGCAGCTTCGGACTAGCGGGATCCTACGAGCAGTACTTC

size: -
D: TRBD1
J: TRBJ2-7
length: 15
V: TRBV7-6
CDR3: CASSLDRGHSYEQYF
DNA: TGTGCCAGCAGCTTAGACAGGGGTCACTCCTACGAGCAGTACTTC

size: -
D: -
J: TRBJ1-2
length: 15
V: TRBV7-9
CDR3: CASSGNRELRDGYTF
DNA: TGTGCCAGCAGCGGAAACAGGGAATTGAGGGATGGCTACACCTTC

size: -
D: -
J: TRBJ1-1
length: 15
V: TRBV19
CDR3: CASSIDPGPNTEAFF
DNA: TGTGCCAGTAGTATAGACCCGGGACCGAACACTGAAGCTTTCTTT

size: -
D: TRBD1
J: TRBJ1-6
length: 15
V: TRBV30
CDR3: CAWSERGRWGSPLHF
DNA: TGTGCCTGGAGTGAAAGGGGGCGATGGGGTTCACCCCTCCACTTT

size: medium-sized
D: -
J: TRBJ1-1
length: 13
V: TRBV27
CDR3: CASSQQGRTEAFF
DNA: TGTGCCAGCAGTCAACAGGGCCGCACTGAAGCTTTCTTT

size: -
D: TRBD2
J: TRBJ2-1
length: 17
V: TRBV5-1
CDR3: CASSPTTSGGSYNEQFF
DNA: TGCGCCAGCAGTCCGACGACTAGCGGGGGCTCCTACAATGAGCAGTTCTTC

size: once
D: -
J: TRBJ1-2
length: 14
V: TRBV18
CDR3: CASSQGLGTHGYTF
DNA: TGTGCCAGCTCACAGGGCCTTGGGACCCATGGCTACACCTTC

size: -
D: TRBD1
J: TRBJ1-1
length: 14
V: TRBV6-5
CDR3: CASIRGTENTEAFF
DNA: TGTGCCAGCATACGAGGGACAGAGAACACTGAAGCTTTCTTT

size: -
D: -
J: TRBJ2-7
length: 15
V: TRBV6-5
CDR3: CASSYPARHSYEQYF
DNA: TGTGCCAGCAGTTACCCGGCCCGACACTCCTACGAGCAGTACTTC

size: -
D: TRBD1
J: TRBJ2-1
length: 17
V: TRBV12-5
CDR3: CASGRDRGFRASNEQFF
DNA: TGTGCTAGTGGCCGGGACAGGGGTTTTCGGGCCTCCAATGAGCAGTTCTTC

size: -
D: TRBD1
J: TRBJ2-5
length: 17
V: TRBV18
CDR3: CASSPPGTGNLRETQYF
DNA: TGTGCCAGCTCACCACCCGGGACAGGCAACCTAAGGGAGACCCAGTACTTC

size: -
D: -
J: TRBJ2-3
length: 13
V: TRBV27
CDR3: CASSFAVTDTQYF
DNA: TGTGCCAGCAGTTTTGCGGTCACAGATACGCAGTATTTT

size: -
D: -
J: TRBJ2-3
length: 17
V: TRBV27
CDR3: CASSLLTMGLGADTQYF
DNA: TGTGCCAGCAGTTTATTGACGATGGGACTTGGGGCAGATACGCAGTATTTT

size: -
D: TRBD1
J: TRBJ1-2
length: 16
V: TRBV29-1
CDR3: CSVAGQGADSPYGYTF
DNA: TGCAGCGTCGCAGGACAGGGGGCCGATTCTCCTTATGGCTACACCTTC

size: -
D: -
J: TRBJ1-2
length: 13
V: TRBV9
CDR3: CASSVAGNYGYTF
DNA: TGTGCCAGCAGCGTAGCGGGAAACTATGGCTACACCTTC

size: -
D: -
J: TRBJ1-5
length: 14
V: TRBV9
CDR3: CASSVGYSNQPQHF
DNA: TGTGCCAGCAGCGTAGGGTATAGCAATCAGCCCCAGCATTTT

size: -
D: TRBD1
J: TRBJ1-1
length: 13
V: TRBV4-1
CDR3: CASSHPAGGGAFF
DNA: TGCGCCAGCAGCCATCCAGCAGGGGGAGGCGCTTTCTTT

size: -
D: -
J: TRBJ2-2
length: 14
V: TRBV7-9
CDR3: CASSLGRAPEELFF
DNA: TGTGCCAGCAGCTTAGGGAGAGCGCCTGAGGAGCTGTTTTTT

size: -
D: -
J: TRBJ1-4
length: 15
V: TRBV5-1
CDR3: CASSLTTQGEEKLFF
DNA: TGCGCCAGCAGCCTGACGACCCAAGGGGAAGAAAAACTGTTTTTT

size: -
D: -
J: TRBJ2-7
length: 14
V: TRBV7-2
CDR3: CASSSELVSYEQYF
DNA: TGTGCCAGCAGCTCAGAACTAGTAAGCTACGAGCAGTACTTC

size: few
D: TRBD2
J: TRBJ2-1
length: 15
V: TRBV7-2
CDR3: CASSLVRGGNNEQFF
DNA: TGTGCCAGCAGCTTAGTACGCGGGGGAAACAATGAGCAGTTCTTC

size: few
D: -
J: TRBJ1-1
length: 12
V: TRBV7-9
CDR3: CASSLAAREAFF
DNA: TGTGCCAGCAGCTTAGCCGCTCGTGAAGCTTTCTTT

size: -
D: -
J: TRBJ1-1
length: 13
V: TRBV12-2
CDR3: CASRPSFVTEAFF
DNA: TGTGCAAGTCGTCCATCCTTCGTTACTGAAGCTTTCTTT

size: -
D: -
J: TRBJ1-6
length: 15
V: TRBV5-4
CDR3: CASSPGWGDNSPLHF
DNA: TGTGCCAGCAGCCCCGGGTGGGGGGATAATTCACCCCTCCACTTT

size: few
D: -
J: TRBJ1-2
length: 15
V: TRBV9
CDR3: CASSALGYGNYGYTF
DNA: TGTGCCAGCAGCGCCCTGGGGTATGGTAACTATGGCTACACCTTC

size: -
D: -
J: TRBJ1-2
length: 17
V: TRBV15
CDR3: CATSRELSGLTNYGYTF
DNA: TGTGCCACCAGCAGAGAATTATCAGGGTTGACTAACTATGGCTACACCTTC

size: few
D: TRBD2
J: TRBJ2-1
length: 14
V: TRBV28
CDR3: CASMREGRPNEQFF
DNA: TGTGCCAGTATGCGGGAGGGCCGTCCCAATGAGCAGTTCTTC

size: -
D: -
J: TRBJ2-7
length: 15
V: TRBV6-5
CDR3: CASSPSDGTTYEQYF
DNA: TGTGCCAGCAGCCCCTCAGACGGGACCACCTACGAGCAGTACTTC

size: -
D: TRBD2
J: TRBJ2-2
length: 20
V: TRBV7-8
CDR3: CASSVRTGSSGRAGTGELFF
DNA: TGTGCCAGCAGTGTTAGGACAGGGTCTAGCGGGAGGGCGGGCACCGGGGAGCTGTTTTTT

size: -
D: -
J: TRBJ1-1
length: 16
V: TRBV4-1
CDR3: CASSQVAGTGDTEAFF
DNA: TGCGCCAGCAGCCAAGTCGCAGGGACGGGGGACACTGAAGCTTTCTTT

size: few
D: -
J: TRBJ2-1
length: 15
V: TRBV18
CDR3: CASSPYFSRYNEQFF
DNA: TGTGCCAGCTCACCGTACTTCTCACGCTACAATGAGCAGTTCTTC

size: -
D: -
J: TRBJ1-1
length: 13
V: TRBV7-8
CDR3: CASSLEGTLEAFF
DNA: TGTGCCAGCAGCTTAGAGGGGACGTTAGAAGCTTTCTTT

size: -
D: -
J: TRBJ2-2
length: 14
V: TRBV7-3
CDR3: CASSLTPVTGELFF
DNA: TGTGCCAGCAGCTTAACCCCGGTCACCGGGGAGCTGTTTTTT

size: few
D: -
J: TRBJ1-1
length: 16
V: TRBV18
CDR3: CASSPPGDWVNTEAFF
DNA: TGTGCCAGCTCACCACCGGGGGACTGGGTGAACACTGAAGCTTTCTTT

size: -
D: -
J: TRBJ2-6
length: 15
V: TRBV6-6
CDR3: CASSSSGAGANVLTF
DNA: TGTGCCAGCAGTTCGTCAGGGGCTGGGGCCAACGTCCTGACTTTC

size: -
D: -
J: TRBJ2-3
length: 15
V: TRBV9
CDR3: CASSPQSWGTDTQYF
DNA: TGTGCCAGCAGCCCACAGAGTTGGGGCACAGATACGCAGTATTTT

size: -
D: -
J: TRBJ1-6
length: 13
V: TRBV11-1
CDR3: CASSRLGGSPLHF
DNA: TGTGCCAGCAGTCGACTAGGGGGTTCACCCCTCCACTTT

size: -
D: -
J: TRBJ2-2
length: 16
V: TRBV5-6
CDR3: CASSLSSAGFPGELFF
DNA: TGTGCCAGCAGCTTGTCCAGCGCCGGTTTCCCCGGGGAGCTGTTTTTT

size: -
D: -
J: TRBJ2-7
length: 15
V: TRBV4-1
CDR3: CASSQDQRTYYEQYF
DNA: TGCGCCAGCAGCCAGGATCAGCGGACCTACTACGAGCAGTACTTC

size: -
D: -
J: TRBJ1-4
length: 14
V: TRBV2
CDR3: CASSDSGGNEKLFF
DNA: TGTGCCAGCAGTGATTCCGGGGGCAATGAAAAACTGTTTTTT

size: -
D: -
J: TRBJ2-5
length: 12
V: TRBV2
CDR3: CASTGDEETQYF
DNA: TGTGCCAGCACCGGGGACGAGGAGACCCAGTACTTC

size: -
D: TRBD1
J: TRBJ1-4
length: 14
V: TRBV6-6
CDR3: CASRSTGINEKLFF
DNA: TGTGCCAGCAGATCGACAGGGATTAATGAAAAACTGTTTTTT

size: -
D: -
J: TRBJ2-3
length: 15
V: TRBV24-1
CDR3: CATSDLQGLTDTQYF
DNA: TGTGCCACCAGTGATTTGCAGGGTTTGACAGATACGCAGTATTTT

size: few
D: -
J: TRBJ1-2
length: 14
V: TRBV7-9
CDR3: CASSSLGFSEGYTF
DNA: TGTGCCAGTTCCTCATTGGGGTTTTCGGAAGGCTACACCTTC

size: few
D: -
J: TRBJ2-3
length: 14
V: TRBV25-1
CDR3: CASSGSGGGDTQYF
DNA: TGTGCCAGCAGTGGGAGCGGAGGGGGAGATACGCAGTATTTT

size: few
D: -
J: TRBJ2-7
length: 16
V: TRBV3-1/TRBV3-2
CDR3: CASSQDTRLRPYEQYF
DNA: TGTGCCAGCAGCCAAGACACAAGGCTCCGGCCCTACGAGCAGTACTTC

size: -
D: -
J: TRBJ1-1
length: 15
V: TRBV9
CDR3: CASSVVVVGNTEAFF
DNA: TGTGCCAGCAGCGTAGTGGTAGTAGGGAACACTGAAGCTTTCTTT

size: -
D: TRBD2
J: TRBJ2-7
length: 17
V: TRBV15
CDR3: CATSRGGGRSKAYEQYF
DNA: TGTGCCACCAGCAGAGGGGGCGGGAGGTCGAAAGCCTACGAGCAGTACTTC

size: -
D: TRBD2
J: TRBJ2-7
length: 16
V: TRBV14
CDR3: CASSQEVGTSRLEQYF
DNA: TGTGCCAGCAGCCAAGAAGTGGGGACTAGCAGATTAGAGCAGTACTTC

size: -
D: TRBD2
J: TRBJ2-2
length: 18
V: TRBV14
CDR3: CASSQIRRASGWTGELFF
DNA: TGTGCCAGCAGCCAAATACGAAGGGCTAGCGGGTGGACCGGGGAGCTGTTTTTT

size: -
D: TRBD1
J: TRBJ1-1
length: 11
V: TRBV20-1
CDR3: CSAKDRTEAFF
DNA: TGCAGTGCAAAGGACAGGACTGAAGCTTTCTTT

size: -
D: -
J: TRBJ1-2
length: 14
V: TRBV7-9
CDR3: CASSLDGGYGGYTF
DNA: TGTGCCAGCAGCTTAGATGGTGGCTATGGTGGCTACACCTTC

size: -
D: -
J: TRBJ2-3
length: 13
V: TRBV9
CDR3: CASSAASTDTQYF
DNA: TGTGCCAGCAGCGCGGCTAGCACAGATACGCAGTATTTT

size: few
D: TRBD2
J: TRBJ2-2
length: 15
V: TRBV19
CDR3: CASSSGRANTGELFF
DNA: TGTGCCAGTAGTAGCGGGAGGGCGAACACCGGGGAGCTGTTTTTT

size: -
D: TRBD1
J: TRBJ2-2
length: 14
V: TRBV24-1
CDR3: CATAGTGNTGELFF
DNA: TGTGCCACCGCTGGGACAGGGAACACCGGGGAGCTGTTTTTT

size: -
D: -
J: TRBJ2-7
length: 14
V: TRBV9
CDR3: CASSVASETYEQYF
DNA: TGTGCCAGCAGCGTAGCTAGCGAAACCTACGAGCAGTACTTC